This TCR beta chain was captured in a study of blood T cell repertoires in COVID-19. Each participant's cohort was designated according to participant-reported clinical history. The study counted Cohort 3 donors as recovered given two negative PCRs, clearance, or symptom resolution. As originally analysed: Researchers report that nucleated cell counts were estimated from reference gene primer amplification. Libraries were prepared by immunoSEQ multiplex PCR; TCRdb keeps only in-frame clonotypes and omits some of them. For V, J and clone size, that table is used; D and trimming come from the DNA. The data show just under 250,000 clones, with 75% to 90% seen just once and approximately 4.2% held by the top ten. The sample was PBMCs or T cells enriched from blood (not recorded which). This TCR was sampled from a woman younger than 45 who had recovered from COVID-19.

The CDR3 reads CASSTPGLAGGITDTQYF. The DNA for the CDR3 is TGTGCCAGTAGTACGCCGGGACTAGCGGGAGGAATCACAGATACGCAGTATTTT. The chain joins TRBV19 to TRBJ2-3; 15 bases fit TRBD2. V lost 4 bases and J lost 2; bases outside the gene matches: 7. Germline loops: CDR1 LNHDA, CDR2 SQIVND (reference sequence). The CDR3 is 18 amino acids.